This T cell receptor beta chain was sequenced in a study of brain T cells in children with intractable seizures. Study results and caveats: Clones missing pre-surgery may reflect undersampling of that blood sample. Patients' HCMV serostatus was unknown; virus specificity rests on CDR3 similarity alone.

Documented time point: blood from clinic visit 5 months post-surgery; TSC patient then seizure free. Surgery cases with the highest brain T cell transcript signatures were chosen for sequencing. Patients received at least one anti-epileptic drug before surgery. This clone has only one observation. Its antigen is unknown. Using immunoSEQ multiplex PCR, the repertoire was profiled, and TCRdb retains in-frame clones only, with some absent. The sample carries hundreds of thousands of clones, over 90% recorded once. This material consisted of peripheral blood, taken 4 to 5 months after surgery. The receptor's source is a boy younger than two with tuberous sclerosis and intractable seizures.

The DNA of the CDR3 is TGTGCCAGCAGCTTAGGGACAGGGGGCGCGAGGACCTTC. It is translated as CASSLGTGGARTF. V and J are TRBV7-3 and TRBJ1-2, with 12 bases fitting TRBD1. The CDR3 has 13 amino acids. Looked up from germline, CDR1 is SGHTA and CDR2 is FQGTGA. Trimming removed 2 bases from V and 14 bases from J; junction bases left unmatched: 6.